The clone carrying this T cell receptor (beta chain) was detected once. The CDR3 spans 13 residues. V dropped 8 bases and J dropped 9 bases, with 17 bases sitting between them. The germline V gene encodes CDR1 KGHSH and CDR2 LQKENI. The sample originates from a study of blood T cell repertoires in COVID-19. Looking at the study overall: COVID-19 samples, acute and convalescent, were from the United States, Italy and Spain.

Study processing details: Estimation of nucleated cell counts relied on the amplification of reference gene primers. The data were produced by immunoSEQ multiplex PCR, yet TCRdb's version contains in-frame clones alone and is incomplete. That table is the source of V, J and clone size, and D and trimming were worked out from the DNA. Among over 90,000 clones listed, 81% were seen once. The chain joins TRBV18 to TRBJ2-1, with D possibly being TRBD2 (5 bases). Specimen: peripheral blood. The clonotype originates from a man older than 75 with active or convalescent COVID-19. CDR3 amino acids: CASQGPGTFEQFF. In nucleotides, the CDR3 is TGTGCCAGCCAAGGGCCGGGAACCTTTGAGCAGTTCTTC.